This T cell receptor beta chain appears in the sequencing data of a study of human T cells and chemical hapten exposure. Using its own MiXCR run on the RACE reads, TCRdb lists one record per CDR3 protein. The data contain some 71,000 distinct CDR3 sequences, 11% of them seen just once; the ten biggest clones take up roughly 1.4%. Germline V gene sequence: CDR1 MNHEY, CDR2 SVGAGI. CDR3 length: 12 residues. V gave up 6 bases and J gave up 7 bases, with 7 bases separating them. The time point denotes: patch test 3, about 24 weeks after DPC sensitization. Treatment meaning: therapeutic diphenylcyclopropenone sensitization with weekly scalp DPC.

Sequences were derived from whole blood, sampled in connection with sensitization to the hapten diphenylcyclopropenone (DPC). The origin of this receptor is a woman aged 45-59 years with alopecia areata. Some clones in this sample may be carry-over from other donors' samples. This chain links TRBV6-5 with TRBJ1-6; no definite D call. CDR3 loop: CASSDPNSPLHF. The CDR3 DNA sequence: TGTGCCAGCAGCGATCCCAATTCACCCCTCCACTTT.